A single sample is the source of the 7 T cell receptor beta chains below, sequenced in a study of blood T cell repertoires in COVID-19. Method: immunoSEQ multiplex PCR; TCRdb's copy keeps in-frame clones and lacks some. Here the sample spans about 440,000 clones, around 90% being singletons. The material sequenced was PBMCs or T cells enriched from blood (not recorded which). These receptors were obtained from a young woman with acute COVID-19.

The sample holds one count of this clone. As DNA, the CDR3 is TGTGCCAGCAGTTCCGAGGGGGCTGAATATGAAAAACTGTTTTTT. Amino acid sequence: CASSSEGAEYEKLFF. The chain joins TRBV28 to TRBJ1-4; 7 positions agree with TRBD1. The germline gives CDR1 MDHEN, CDR2 SYDVKM. V shed 4 bases and J 6 bases; nucleotides not matched to a gene: 8. CDR3 length: 15 residues.

This chain uses TRBV2 with TRBJ1-4; D may be TRBD1 (6 bases). The CDR3 totals 15 residues. Germline CDR1 reads SNHLY; CDR2 reads FYNNEI. Trimming took 1 base from V and 5 from J, leaving 11 bases between them. CDR3 DNA sequence: TGTGCCAGCAGTGAAGTGGACAGCACGAATGAAAAACTGTTTTTT. Encoded protein: CASSEVDSTNEKLFF.

The chain is built from TRBV7-2 and TRBJ1-1, with a tentative D call TRBD1 (6 bases). Trimming removed 5 bases from V and 5 bases from J, with 15 bases in between. The CDR3 has 14 residues. The germline V gene has CDR1 SGHTA and CDR2 FQGNSA. Written as DNA, the CDR3 is TGTGCCAGCAGCGGCCTACAGGGCAGGACTGAAGCTTTCTTT. It yields the protein CASSGLQGRTEAFF.

V usage is TRBV28 and J usage is TRBJ2-7; D might be TRBD2 (6 bases). CDR1 and CDR2 (germline): MDHEN, SYDVKM. Trimming stripped 2 bases from V and 3 bases from J, with 11 bases between. This CDR3 contains 14 residues. Here the CDR3 DNA reads TGTGCCAGCAGTTTAGGCGCGGGACTCTACGAGCAGTACTTC. Encoded protein: CASSLGAGLYEQYF.

The rearrangement joins TRBV29-1 to TRBJ1-1; no firm D call. Trimming left V 7 bases short and J 0 bases short, with 9 bases between. The CDR3 loop spans 12 amino acids. Germline lookup yields CDR1 SQVTM and CDR2 ANQGSEA. In nucleotides, the CDR3 is TGCAGCGCCAGACTTATGAACACTGAAGCTTTCTTT. Its translation: CSARLMNTEAFF.

The chain uses TRBV11-2 and TRBJ1-2; 8 bases match TRBD1. The CDR3 has 15 residues. V shed 0 bases and J 7 bases; nucleotides not matched to a gene: 7. Germline V gives CDR1 SGHAT, CDR2 FQNNGV. CDR3 amino acids: CASSLEPVRGLGYTF. The CDR3 DNA sequence: TGTGCCAGCAGCTTAGAGCCGGTCAGGGGGCTTGGCTACACCTTC.

This clone is a singleton in its sample. The CDR3 DNA follows: TGTGCCAGCAGCTCGCAGGGGACCGGGGAGCTGTTTTTT. This gives the protein CASSSQGTGELFF. The rearrangement joins TRBV7-2 to TRBJ2-2; a weak D match, TRBD1 (6 bases). V dropped 4 bases and J dropped 5 bases, with 8 bases sitting between them. The CDR3 totals 13 residues. Germline assignment: CDR1 SGHTA and CDR2 FQGNSA.